This TCR beta chain stems from a study of cytotoxic CD8 clonotypes in ibrutinib-treated CLL. As for the study in general: The study recorded mean values of approximately 260,000 productive templates and approximately 90,000 productive rearrangements per sample.

V shed 6 bases and J 1 base; nucleotides not matched to a gene: 2. CDR3 length: 14 amino acids. CDR1 and CDR2 from the germline V gene are SNHLY and FYNNEI. Libraries were prepared by immunoSEQ multiplex PCR; TCRdb keeps only in-frame clonotypes and omits some of them. The sample carries over 6,500 clones, 60% to 80% recorded once. Worth noting for this clone: Its specificity is not known.

Study-level findings and limits: Patients showed higher baseline clonality than age-matched healthy donors, and it tracked circulating CD8+ T-cell counts. Public clonotypes were seen rarely and were contracted or stable on treatment. At ibrutinib response, clonality increased, and at progression it declined back toward baseline.

The genes are TRBV2 and TRBJ2-2; 7 nucleotides match TRBD1. The material sequenced was PBMCs, taken before ibrutinib treatment. The TCR comes from a human donor with chronic lymphocytic leukemia. For the CDR3, the DNA is TGTGCCAGCAGCAGACAGGGGAACACCGGGGAGCTGTTTTTT. Its protein is CASSRQGNTGELFF.